The 19 T cell receptor beta chains below all came from one sample that was sequenced in a study of blood T cell repertoires in COVID-19. Assay: immunoSEQ multiplex PCR; the TCRdb copy retains only in-frame clones and omits some. The sample lists around 260,000 clones, 90% occurring once. Source material: PBMCs or T cells enriched from blood (not recorded which). These receptors all stem from a woman in her thirties who had recovered from COVID-19.

The CDR3 nucleotides are TGTGCCAGCTCACTTCGGGACAGGGGCTTACATGAGCAGTTCTTC. Its translation is CASSLRDRGLHEQFF. The chain couples TRBV18 to TRBJ2-1; 10 bases line up with TRBD1. V lost 4 bases to trimming and J lost 8 bases; unmatched junction nucleotides: 8. The CDR3 extends over 15 amino acids. The germline CDR1 and CDR2 sequences are KGHSH and LQKENI. Together with reference TRBV18 and TRBJ2-1, the CDR3 gives the full variable domain: NAGVMQNPRHLVRRRGQEARLRCSPMKGHSHVYWYRQLPEEGLKFMVYLQKENIIDESGMPKERFSAEFPKEGPSILRIQQVVRGDSAAYFCASSLRDRGLHEQFFGPGTRLTVL.

J is TRBJ1-2 and V is TRBV7-2; D call uncertain. The V gene's germline CDR1 is SGHTA and CDR2 FQGNSA. This CDR3 has 13 residues. V lost 3 bases and J lost 8, with 13 bases in between. Here the CDR3 DNA reads TGTGCCAGCAGCTTGAGGGAAAGGGAAGGCTACACCTTC. Encoded protein: CASSLREREGYTF.

The V and J genes are TRBV10-3 and TRBJ1-1; D gene uncertain. With 7 bases removed from V and 0 bases from J, the gap between germline ends came to 3 bases. This CDR3 is 11 amino acids long. The germline CDR1 and CDR2 sequences are ENHRY and SYGVKD. As DNA, the CDR3 is TGTGCCATCAAGCTGAACACTGAAGCTTTCTTT. Its protein is CAIKLNTEAFF.

V is TRBV5-5 and J is TRBJ1-3; no clear D gene. In germline, CDR1 is SGHKS, CDR2 YYEKEE (reference sequence). The CDR3 totals 18 residues. The V end was cut by 2 bases, the J end by 0 bases, with 18 bases between. The CDR3 coding sequence is TGTGCCAGCAGCTTAGGCAGGATATCCACCATCTCTGGAAACACCATATATTTT. Its translation is CASSLGRISTISGNTIYF.

This clone came up once. The V call is TRBV5-4, the J call TRBJ2-1; TRBD2 matches at 10 bases. Germline V gene data show CDR1 as SGHNT and CDR2 as YYREEE (reference sequence). The CDR3 runs 16 residues. The V gene end was trimmed by 0 bases and the J gene end by 11 bases; junction bases not matched to a gene: 11. CDR3 loop: CASSLGGSSGSEKQFF. In DNA, the CDR3 is TGTGCCAGCAGCTTGGGGGGGTCTAGCGGGAGCGAAAAGCAGTTCTTC.

The genes are TRBV4-2 and TRBJ1-2, with 7 bases aligning to TRBD1. Germline loops: CDR1 LGHNA, CDR2 YNFKEQ. The CDR3 runs to 14 residues. Trimming at V came to 0 bases and at J to 8 bases, leaving 6 bases not matched to a gene. The CDR3 region is CASSQDTGVFGYTF. The CDR3 DNA sequence: TGTGCCAGCAGCCAAGATACAGGGGTATTCGGCTACACCTTC.

This clone was counted between two and nine times. The rearrangement links TRBV29-1 to TRBJ2-1, with 7 bases that match TRBD2. The CDR3 totals 12 residues. V gave up 3 bases and J gave up 8 bases; unmatched junction bases: 4. Germline loops: CDR1 SQVTM, CDR2 ANQGSEA. CDR3: CSVDRAGDEQFF. The CDR3 DNA reads TGCAGCGTTGATAGGGCGGGAGATGAGCAGTTCTTC.

This clone was observed once. The V call is TRBV5-1, the J call TRBJ2-3; 8 bases fit TRBD1. The germline V gene has CDR1 SGHRS and CDR2 YFSETQ. J lost 4 bases, V lost 4 bases, and 17 bases had no gene match. The length of the CDR3 is 18 residues. The CDR3 coding sequence is TGCGCCAGCAGCGGACCCCACAGGGGGAGGATCAGGGCAGATACGCAGTATTTT. Its translation: CASSGPHRGRIRADTQYF.

The V and J genes are TRBV27 and TRBJ2-1, with D tentatively TRBD2 (5 bases). Per the germline V gene, CDR1 is MNHEY and CDR2 is SMNVEV (reference sequence). V gave up 4 bases and J gave up 4 bases, with 11 bases separating them. CDR3 length: 14 residues. Written as DNA, the CDR3 is TGTGCCAGCAGTTCCCGGACTGAGTACAATGAGCAGTTCTTC. Protein: CASSSRTEYNEQFF.

This clone was picked up one time. The chain links TRBV4-3 to TRBJ2-3, with D perhaps TRBD2 (5 bases). The V gene lost 0 bases and the J gene lost 7 bases, with 17 bases spanning the gap. In germline, CDR1 is LGHNA, CDR2 YSLEER. The CDR3 is made up of 16 amino acids. DNA for the CDR3: TGCGCCAGCAGCCAAGATTTCAGCGGAGGCGGTAATACGCAGTATTTT. Encoded protein: CASSQDFSGGGNTQYF.

The chain links TRBV5-4 to TRBJ2-3, with D perhaps matching TRBD2 (5 bases). From germline, CDR1 is SGHNT and CDR2 YYREEE (reference sequence). This CDR3 comprises 13 residues. The V and J ends lost 2 bases and 6 bases respectively, with 10 bases between them. The CDR3 loop is CASSFASSDTQYF. The CDR3 nucleotides are TGTGCCAGCAGCTTTGCTAGCTCTGATACGCAGTATTTT.

The chain carries TRBV7-3 and TRBJ2-1; the D gene is possibly TRBD2 (5 bases). The CDR3 runs 15 residues. The V and J ends lost 6 bases and 5 bases respectively, with 17 bases between them. Germline lookup yields CDR1 SGHTA and CDR2 FQGTGA. DNA of the CDR3: TGTGCCAGCAGGGTATTCGGACTCCGTAACAATGAGCAGTTCTTC. The encoded protein is CASRVFGLRNNEQFF.

V usage is TRBV28 and J usage is TRBJ2-7; D is unclear. V was shortened by 8 bases and J by 4 bases, with 9 bases between the two germline ends. The CDR3 runs 11 residues. Germline values: CDR1 MDHEN, CDR2 SYDVKM. The CDR3 region has the DNA TGTGCCAGCCAACAGCTTTACGAGCAGTACTTC. Protein: CASQQLYEQYF.

The chain couples TRBV5-4 to TRBJ2-4, with unresolved D. This CDR3 spans 13 amino acids. The ends were cut back, 5 bases at V and 2 bases at J, with 8 bases in the middle. CDR1 and CDR2 from the germline V gene are SGHNT and YYREEE (reference sequence). The CDR3 coding sequence is TGTGCCAGCAGACGCAGTTCCAAAAACATTCAGTACTTC. Protein: CASRRSSKNIQYF.

The J gene is TRBJ2-4, the V gene TRBV6-2 or TRBV6-3; 7 bases are shared with TRBD1. This CDR3 is built from 16 residues. The ends lost 5 bases at V and 0 bases at J; junction bases unmatched: 7. Per germline, CDR1 MNHEY and CDR2 SVGEGT. CDR3: CASSGDRVGAKNIQYF. DNA for the CDR3: TGTGCCAGCAGTGGCGACAGGGTTGGAGCCAAAAACATTCAGTACTTC.

This chain uses TRBV7-8 with TRBJ1-6; D is ambiguous. CDR1 and CDR2 (germline): SGHVS, FQNEAQ. V was clipped by 4 bases and J by 7 bases, with 11 bases between them. CDR3 length: 14 amino acids. Written as DNA, the CDR3 is TGTGCCAGCAGCTCAAGTATTGAGAATTCACCCCTCCACTTT. Translating gives CASSSSIENSPLHF.

The chain has TRBV18 and TRBJ2-7; TRBD2 might be the D (5 bases). V was clipped by 6 bases and J by 6 bases, with 18 bases between them. The CDR3 runs to 14 residues. Looked up from germline, CDR1 is KGHSH and CDR2 is LQKENI. CDR3: CASSPGGRRSEQYF. The CDR3 DNA follows: TGTGCCAGCTCGCCCGGCGGGCGCAGGTCCGAGCAGTACTTC.

The rearrangement uses TRBV9 and TRBJ2-7; 7 bases fit TRBD2. Germline trimming cut 4 bases from V and 6 bases from J; bases unmatched to any gene: 4. There are 12 residues in the CDR3. Per the germline V gene, CDR1 is SGDLS and CDR2 is YYNGEE. As DNA, the CDR3 is TGTGCCAGCAGCCCCGGGGAGGGCGAGCAGTACTTC. Its translation is CASSPGEGEQYF.

This chain joins TRBV7-9 and TRBJ2-1, with no clear D. Trimming removed 6 bases at V and 8 bases at J, with 14 bases between. The CDR3 covers 13 residues. Germline CDR1 and CDR2: SEHNR and FQNEAQ (reference sequence). The CDR3, as DNA: TGTGCCAGCAGTAGAGCTAGTCTCGATGAGCAGTTCTTC. Translation gives CASSRASLDEQFF.